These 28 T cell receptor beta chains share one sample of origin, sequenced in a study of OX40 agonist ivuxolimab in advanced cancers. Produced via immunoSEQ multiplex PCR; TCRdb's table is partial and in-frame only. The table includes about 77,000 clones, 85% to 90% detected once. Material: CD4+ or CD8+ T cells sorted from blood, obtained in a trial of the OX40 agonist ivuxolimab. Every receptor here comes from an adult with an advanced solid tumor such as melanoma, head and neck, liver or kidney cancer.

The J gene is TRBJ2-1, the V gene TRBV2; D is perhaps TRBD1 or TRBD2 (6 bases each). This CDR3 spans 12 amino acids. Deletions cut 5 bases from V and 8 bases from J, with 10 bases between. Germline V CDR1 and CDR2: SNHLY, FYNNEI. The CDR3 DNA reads TGTGCCAGCAGTAGAAGGGGGGATGAGCAGTTCTTC. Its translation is CASSRRGDEQFF.

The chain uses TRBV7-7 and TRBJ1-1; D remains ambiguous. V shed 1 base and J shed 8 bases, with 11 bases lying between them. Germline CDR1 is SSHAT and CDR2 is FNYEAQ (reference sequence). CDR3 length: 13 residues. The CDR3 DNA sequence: TGTGCCAGCAGCTTAGACGGCCGGGCCGAAGCTTTCTTT. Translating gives CASSLDGRAEAFF.

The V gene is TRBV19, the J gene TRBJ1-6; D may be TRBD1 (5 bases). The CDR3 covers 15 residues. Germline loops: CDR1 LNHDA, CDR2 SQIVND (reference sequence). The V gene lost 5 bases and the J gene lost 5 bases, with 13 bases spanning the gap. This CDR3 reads CASSGRDGNNSPLHF. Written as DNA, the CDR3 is TGTGCCAGTAGTGGCAGGGACGGAAATAATTCACCCCTCCACTTT.

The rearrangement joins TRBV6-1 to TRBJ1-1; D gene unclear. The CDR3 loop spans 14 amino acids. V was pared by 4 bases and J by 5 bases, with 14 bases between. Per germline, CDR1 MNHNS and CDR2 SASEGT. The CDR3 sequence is CASSARGQMTEAFF. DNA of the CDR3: TGTGCCAGCAGTGCTCGGGGTCAGATGACTGAAGCTTTCTTT.

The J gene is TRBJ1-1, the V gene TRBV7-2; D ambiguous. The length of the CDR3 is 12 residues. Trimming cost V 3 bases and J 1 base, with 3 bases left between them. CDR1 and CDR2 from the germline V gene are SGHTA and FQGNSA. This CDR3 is CASSLQNTEAFF. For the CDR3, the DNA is TGTGCCAGCAGCTTGCAGAACACTGAAGCTTTCTTT.

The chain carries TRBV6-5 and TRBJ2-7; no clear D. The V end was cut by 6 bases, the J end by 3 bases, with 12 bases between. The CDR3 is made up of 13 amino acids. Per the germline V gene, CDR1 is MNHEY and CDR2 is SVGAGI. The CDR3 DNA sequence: TGTGCCAGCAGAGTAGGGCAGGACTACGAGCAGTACTTC. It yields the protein CASRVGQDYEQYF.

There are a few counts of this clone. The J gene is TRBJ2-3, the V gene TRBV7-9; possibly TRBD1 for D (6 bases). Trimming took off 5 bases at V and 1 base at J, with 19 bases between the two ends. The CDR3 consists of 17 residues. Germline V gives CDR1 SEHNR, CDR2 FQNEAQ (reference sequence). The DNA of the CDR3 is TGTGCCAGCAGCCAGATAACAGGGATCGGAGGCACAGATACGCAGTATTTT. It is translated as CASSQITGIGGTDTQYF.

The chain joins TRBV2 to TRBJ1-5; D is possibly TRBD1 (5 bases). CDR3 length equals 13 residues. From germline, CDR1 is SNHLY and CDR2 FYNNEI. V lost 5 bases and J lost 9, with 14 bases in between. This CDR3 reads CASSRTQQGPQHF. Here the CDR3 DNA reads TGTGCCAGCAGTCGGACGCAGCAGGGGCCCCAGCATTTT.

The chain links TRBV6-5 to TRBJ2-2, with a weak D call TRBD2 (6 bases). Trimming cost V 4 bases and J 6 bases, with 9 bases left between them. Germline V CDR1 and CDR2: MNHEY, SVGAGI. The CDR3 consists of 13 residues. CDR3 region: CASSFWGAGELFF. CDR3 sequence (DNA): TGTGCCAGCAGTTTCTGGGGGGCCGGGGAGCTGTTTTTT.

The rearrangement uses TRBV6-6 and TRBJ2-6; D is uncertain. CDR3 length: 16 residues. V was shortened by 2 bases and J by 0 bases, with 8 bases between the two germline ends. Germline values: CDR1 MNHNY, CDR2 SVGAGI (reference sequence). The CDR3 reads CASSYTAPSGANVLTF. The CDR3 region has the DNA TGTGCCAGCAGTTACACGGCCCCCTCTGGGGCCAACGTCCTGACTTTC.

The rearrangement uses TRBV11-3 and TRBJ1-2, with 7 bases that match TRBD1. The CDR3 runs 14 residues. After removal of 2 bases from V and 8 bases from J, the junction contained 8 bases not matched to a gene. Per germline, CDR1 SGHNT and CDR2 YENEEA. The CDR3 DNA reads TGTGCCAGCAGCTTAACAGGGGCCACCCCCGGCTACACCTTC. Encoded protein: CASSLTGATPGYTF.

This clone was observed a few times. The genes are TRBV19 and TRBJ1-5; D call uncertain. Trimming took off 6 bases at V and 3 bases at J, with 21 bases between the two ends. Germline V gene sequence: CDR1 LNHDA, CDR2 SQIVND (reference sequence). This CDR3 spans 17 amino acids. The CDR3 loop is CASSRTSRGGHNQPQHF. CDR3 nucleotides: TGTGCCAGTAGCCGAACCTCCCGGGGAGGGCACAATCAGCCCCAGCATTTT. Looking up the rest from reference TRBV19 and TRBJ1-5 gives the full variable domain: DGGITQSPKYLFRKEGQNVTLSCEQNLNHDAMYWYRQDPGQGLRLIYYSQIVNDFQKGDIAEGYSVSREKKESFPLTVTSAQKNPTAFYLCASSRTSRGGHNQPQHFGDGTRLSIL.

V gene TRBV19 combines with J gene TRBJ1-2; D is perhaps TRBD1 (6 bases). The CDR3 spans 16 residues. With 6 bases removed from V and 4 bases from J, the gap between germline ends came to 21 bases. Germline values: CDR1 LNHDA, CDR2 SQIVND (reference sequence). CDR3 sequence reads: CASSPTTDRTFYGYTF. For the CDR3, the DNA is TGTGCCAGTAGCCCGACGACCGACAGGACGTTCTATGGCTACACCTTC.

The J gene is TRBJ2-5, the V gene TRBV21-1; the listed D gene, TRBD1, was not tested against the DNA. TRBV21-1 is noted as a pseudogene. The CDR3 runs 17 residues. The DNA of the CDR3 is TGTGCCAGCAGCAAAGACCACTGGGACAGGGGGCAAAAGACCCAGTACTTC. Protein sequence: CASSKDHWDRGQKTQYF.

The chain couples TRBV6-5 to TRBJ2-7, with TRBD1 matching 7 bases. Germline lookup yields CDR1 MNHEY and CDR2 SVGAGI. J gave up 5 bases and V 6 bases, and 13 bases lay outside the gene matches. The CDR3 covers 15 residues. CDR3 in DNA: TGTGCCAGCAGAGTAAGCCGGGACAGCCCCCACGAGCAGTACTTC. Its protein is CASRVSRDSPHEQYF.

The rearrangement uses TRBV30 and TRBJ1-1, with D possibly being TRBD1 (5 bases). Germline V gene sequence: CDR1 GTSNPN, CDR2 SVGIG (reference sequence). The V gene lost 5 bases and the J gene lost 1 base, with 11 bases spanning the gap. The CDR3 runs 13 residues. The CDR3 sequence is CAWERQTNTEAFF. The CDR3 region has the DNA TGTGCCTGGGAAAGACAGACGAACACTGAAGCTTTCTTT.

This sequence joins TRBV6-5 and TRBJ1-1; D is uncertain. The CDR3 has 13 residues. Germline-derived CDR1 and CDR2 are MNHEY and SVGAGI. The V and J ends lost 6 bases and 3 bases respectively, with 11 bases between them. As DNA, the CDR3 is TGTGCCAGCAGACTGGGCCTCGACACTGAAGCTTTCTTT. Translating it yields CASRLGLDTEAFF.

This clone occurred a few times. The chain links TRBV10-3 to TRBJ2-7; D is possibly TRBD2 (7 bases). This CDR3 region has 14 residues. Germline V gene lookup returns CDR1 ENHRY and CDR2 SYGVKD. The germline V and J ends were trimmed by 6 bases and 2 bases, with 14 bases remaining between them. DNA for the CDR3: TGTGCCATCAGGGGGGAGGGGACACCCTACGAGCAGTACTTC. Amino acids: CAIRGEGTPYEQYF.

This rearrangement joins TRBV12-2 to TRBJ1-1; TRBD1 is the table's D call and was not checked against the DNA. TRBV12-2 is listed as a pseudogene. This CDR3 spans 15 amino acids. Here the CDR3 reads CASRLTGGSNTEAFF. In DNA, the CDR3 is TGTGCAAGTCGCTTAACAGGGGGTTCAAACACTGAAGCTTTCTTT.

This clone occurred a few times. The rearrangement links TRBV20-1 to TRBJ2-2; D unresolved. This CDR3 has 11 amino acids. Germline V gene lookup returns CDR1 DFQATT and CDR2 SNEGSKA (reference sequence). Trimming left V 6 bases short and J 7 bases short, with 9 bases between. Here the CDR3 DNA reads TGCAGTGCATTGAGGCTCGGGGAGCTGTTTTTT. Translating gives CSALRLGELFF.

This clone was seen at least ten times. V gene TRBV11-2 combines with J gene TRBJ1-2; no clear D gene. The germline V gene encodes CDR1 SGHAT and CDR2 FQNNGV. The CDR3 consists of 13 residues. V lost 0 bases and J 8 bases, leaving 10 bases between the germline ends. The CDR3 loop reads CASSLDQQRGYTF. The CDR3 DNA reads TGTGCCAGCAGCTTAGACCAACAAAGGGGCTACACCTTC. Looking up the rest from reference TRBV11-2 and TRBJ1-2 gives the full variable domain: EAGVAQSPRYKIIEKRQSVAFWCNPISGHATLYWYQQILGQGPKLLIQFQNNGVVDDSQLPKDRFSAERLKGVDSTLKIQPAKLEDSAVYLCASSLDQQRGYTFGSGTRLTVV.

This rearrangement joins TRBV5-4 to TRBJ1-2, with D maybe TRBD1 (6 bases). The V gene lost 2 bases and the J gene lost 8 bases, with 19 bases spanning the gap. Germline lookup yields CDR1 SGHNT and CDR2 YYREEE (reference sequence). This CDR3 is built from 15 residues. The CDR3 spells CASSLRDTPTQGYTF. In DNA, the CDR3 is TGTGCCAGCAGCTTACGGGACACTCCAACCCAGGGCTACACCTTC.

CDR3 DNA: TGTGCCAGTAGTATTATGGGGGACTATGGCTACACCTTC. Translated: CASSIMGDYGYTF. This chain connects TRBV19 to TRBJ1-2, with D perhaps TRBD1 (5 bases). The CDR3 has 13 amino acids. Germline V gives CDR1 LNHDA, CDR2 SQIVND (reference sequence). Trimming stripped 3 bases from V and 3 bases from J, with 8 bases between.

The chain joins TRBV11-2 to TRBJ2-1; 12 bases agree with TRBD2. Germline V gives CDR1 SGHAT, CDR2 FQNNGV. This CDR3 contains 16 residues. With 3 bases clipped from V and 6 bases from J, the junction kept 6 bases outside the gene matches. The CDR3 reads CASSFGASGGGNEQFF. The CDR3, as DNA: TGTGCCAGCAGCTTTGGTGCTAGCGGGGGGGGCAATGAGCAGTTCTTC. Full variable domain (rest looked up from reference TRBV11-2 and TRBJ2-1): EAGVAQSPRYKIIEKRQSVAFWCNPISGHATLYWYQQILGQGPKLLIQFQNNGVVDDSQLPKDRFSAERLKGVDSTLKIQPAKLEDSAVYLCASSFGASGGGNEQFFGPGTRLTVL.

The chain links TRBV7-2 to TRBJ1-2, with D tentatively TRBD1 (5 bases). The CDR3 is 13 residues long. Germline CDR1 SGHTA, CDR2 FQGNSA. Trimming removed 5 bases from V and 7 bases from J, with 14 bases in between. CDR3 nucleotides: TGTGCCAGCAGCGATTCCAGGGTTTCTGGCTACACCTTC. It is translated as CASSDSRVSGYTF.

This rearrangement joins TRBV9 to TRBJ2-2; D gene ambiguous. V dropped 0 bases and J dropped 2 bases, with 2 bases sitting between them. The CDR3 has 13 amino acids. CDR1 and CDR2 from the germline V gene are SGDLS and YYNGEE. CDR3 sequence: CASSVENTGELFF. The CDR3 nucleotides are TGTGCCAGCAGCGTAGAAAACACCGGGGAGCTGTTTTTT.

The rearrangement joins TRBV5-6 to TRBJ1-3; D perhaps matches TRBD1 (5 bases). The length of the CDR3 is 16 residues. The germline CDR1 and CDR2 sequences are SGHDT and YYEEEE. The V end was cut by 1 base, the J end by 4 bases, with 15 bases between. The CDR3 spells CASSLLGVTTGNTIYF. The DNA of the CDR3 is TGTGCCAGCAGCTTGTTGGGGGTCACAACCGGAAACACCATATATTTT. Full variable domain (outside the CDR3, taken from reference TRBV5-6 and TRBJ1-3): DAGVTQSPTHLIKTRGQQVTLRCSPKSGHDTVSWYQQALGQGPQFIFQYYEEEERQRGNFPDRFSGHQFPNYSSELNVNALLLGDSALYLCASSLLGVTTGNTIYFGEGSWLTVV.

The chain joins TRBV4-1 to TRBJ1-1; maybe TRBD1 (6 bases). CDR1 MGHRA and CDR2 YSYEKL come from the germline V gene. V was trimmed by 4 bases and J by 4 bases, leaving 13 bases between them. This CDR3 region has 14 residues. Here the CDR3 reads CASSRRGTSTEAFF. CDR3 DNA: TGCGCCAGCAGCCGCAGGGGCACGAGCACTGAAGCTTTCTTT.